This T cell receptor beta chain is from a study of blood T cell repertoires in COVID-19. Using immunoSEQ multiplex PCR, the repertoire was profiled, and TCRdb retains in-frame clones only, with some absent. The sample has around 250,000 clones, around 84% seen once. From germline, CDR1 is MNHEY and CDR2 SVGAGI. Trimming left V 7 bases short and J 0 bases short, with 16 bases between. This CDR3 has 15 amino acids. The chain combines TRBV6-5 with TRBJ2-7; D gene uncertain. Sequences were obtained from PBMCs or T cells enriched from blood (not recorded which). This receptor was taken from a woman between 45 and 65 years old who had recovered from COVID-19. CDR3 protein: CASTPPRSISYEQYF. The CDR3 DNA sequence: TGTGCCAGCACTCCGCCCAGGTCTATCTCCTACGAGCAGTACTTC.